The present T cell receptor (beta chain) was sequenced within a study of blood T cell repertoires in COVID-19. Data came from immunoSEQ multiplex PCR; TCRdb stores just in-frame clones and leaves some out. The profile shows approximately 350,000 clones, 65% to 90% of them singletons. CDR1 is SEHNR, CDR2 FQNEAQ, per germline (reference sequence). The CDR3 totals 14 residues. V lost 5 bases to trimming and J lost 2 bases, with 11 bases between them. This chain uses TRBV7-9 with TRBJ2-3; D might be TRBD2 (7 bases). The receptor's source is a woman between 55 and 75 years old with COVID-19, enrolled during active disease. The sample was peripheral blood. The CDR3 here is CASSTGGHTDTQYF. CDR3 in DNA: TGTGCCAGCAGCACGGGGGGCCACACAGATACGCAGTATTTT.